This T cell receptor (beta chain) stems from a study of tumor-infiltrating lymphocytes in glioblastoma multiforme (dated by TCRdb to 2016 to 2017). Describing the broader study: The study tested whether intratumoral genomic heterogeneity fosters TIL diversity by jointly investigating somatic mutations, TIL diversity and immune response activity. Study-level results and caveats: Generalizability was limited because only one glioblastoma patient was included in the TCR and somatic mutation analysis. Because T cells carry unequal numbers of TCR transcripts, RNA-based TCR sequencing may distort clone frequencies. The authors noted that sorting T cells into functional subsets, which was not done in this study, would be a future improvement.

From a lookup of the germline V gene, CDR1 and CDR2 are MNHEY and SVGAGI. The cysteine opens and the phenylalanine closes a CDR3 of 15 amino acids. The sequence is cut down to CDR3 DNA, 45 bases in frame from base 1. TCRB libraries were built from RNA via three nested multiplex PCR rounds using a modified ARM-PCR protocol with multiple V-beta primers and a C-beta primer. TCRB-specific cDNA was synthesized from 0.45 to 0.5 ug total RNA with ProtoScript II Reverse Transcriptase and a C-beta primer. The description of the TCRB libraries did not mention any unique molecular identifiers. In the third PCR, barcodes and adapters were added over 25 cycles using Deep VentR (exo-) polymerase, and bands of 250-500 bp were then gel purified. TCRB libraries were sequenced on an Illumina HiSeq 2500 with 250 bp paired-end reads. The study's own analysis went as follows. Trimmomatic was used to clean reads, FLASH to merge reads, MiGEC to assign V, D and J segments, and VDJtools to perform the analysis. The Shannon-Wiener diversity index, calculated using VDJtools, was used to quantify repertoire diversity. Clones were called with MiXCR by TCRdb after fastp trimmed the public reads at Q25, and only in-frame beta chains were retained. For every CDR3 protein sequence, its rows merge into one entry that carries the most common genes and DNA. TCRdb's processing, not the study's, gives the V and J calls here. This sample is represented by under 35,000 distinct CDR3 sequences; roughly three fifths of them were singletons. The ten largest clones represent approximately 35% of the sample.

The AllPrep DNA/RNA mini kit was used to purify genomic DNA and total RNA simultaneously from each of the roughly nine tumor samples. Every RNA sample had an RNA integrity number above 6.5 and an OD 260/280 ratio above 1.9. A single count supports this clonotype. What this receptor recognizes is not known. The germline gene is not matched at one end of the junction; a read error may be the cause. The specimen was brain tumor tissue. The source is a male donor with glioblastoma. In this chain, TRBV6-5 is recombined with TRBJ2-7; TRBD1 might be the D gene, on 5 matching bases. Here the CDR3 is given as CAGSYQPGHAYEQYF. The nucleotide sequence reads TGTGCCGGCAGTTACCAACCAGGACATGCTTACGAGCAATACTTC.